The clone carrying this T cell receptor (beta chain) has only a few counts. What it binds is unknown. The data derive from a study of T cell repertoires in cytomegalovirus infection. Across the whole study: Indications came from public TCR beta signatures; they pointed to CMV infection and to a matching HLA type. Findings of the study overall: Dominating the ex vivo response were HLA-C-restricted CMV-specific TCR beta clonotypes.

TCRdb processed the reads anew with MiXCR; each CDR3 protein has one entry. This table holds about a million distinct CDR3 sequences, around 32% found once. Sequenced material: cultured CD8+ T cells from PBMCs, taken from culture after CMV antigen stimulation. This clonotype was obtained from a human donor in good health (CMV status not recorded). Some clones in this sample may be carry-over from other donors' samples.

CDR3 loop: CASGTSTGFQPQHF. CDR3 nucleotides: TGTGCCAGCGGGACATCGACAGGGTTTCAGCCCCAGCATTTT. The genes are TRBV28 and TRBJ1-5; 7 nucleotides line up with TRBD1. Germline V lookup: CDR1 MDHEN, CDR2 SYDVKM. Trimming at V came to 8 bases and at J to 6 bases, leaving 10 bases not matched to a gene. This CDR3 spans 14 amino acids.